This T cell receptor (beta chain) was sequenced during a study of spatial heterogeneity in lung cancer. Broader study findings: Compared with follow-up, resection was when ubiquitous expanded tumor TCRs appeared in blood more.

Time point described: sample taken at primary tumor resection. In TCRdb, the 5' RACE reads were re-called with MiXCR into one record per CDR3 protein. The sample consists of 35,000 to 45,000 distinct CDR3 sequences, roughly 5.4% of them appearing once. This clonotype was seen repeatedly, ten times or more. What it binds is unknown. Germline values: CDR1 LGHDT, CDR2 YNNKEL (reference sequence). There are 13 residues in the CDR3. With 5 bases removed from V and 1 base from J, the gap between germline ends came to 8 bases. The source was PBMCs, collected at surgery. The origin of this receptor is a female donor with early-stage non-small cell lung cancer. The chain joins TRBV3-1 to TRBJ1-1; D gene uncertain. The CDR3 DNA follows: TGTGCCAGCAGCACGCCAGGGAACACTGAAGCTTTCTTT. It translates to CASSTPGNTEAFF.